This paragraph reports one T cell receptor (beta chain). Followed over time, Seattle patients had been enrolled while infection was active. This entry is derived from a study of blood T cell repertoires in COVID-19. For the study at large: Specimens from acute and convalescent COVID-19 originated in the United States, Italy and Spain.

The method was immunoSEQ multiplex PCR; TCRdb's version includes in-frame clones alone and lacks a portion of them. The repertoire holds some 240,000 clones, with 90% as singletons. The CDR3 consists of 12 residues. Germline lookup yields CDR1 SGHTA and CDR2 FQGNSA. V lost 4 bases and J lost 5, with 7 bases in between. The clonotype was recovered from a woman between 55 and 75 years old with COVID-19, enrolled during active disease. Sequenced: peripheral blood. The gene calls are TRBV7-2 and TRBJ2-3; D is perhaps TRBD1 (5 bases). DNA of the CDR3: TGTGCCAGCAGCTCAAGGGGAGATACGCAGTATTTT. It encodes CASSSRGDTQYF. Full variable domain (missing parts from reference TRBV7-2 and TRBJ2-3): GAGVSQSPSNKVTEKGKDVELRCDPISGHTALYWYRQSLGQGLEFLIYFQGNSAPDKSGLPSDRFSAERTGGSVSTLTIQRTQQEDSAVYLCASSSRGDTQYFGPGTRLTVL.